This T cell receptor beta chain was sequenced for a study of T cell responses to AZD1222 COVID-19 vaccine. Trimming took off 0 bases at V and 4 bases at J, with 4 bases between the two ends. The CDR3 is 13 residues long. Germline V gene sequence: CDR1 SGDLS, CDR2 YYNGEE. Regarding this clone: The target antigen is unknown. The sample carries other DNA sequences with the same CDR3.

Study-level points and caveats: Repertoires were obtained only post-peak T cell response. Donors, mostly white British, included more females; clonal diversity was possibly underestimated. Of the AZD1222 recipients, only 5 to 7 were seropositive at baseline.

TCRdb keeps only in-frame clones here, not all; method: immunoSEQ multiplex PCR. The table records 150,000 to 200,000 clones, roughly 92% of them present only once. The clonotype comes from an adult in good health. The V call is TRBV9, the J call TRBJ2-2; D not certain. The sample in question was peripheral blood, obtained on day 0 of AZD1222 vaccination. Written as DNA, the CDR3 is TGTGCCAGCAGCGTAGTCGGCACCGGGGAGCTGTTTTTT. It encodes CASSVVGTGELFF.